This T cell receptor beta chain was retrieved from a study of human T cells and chemical hapten exposure. Study-level results: The number of TCRs above 1 in 1000 frequency did not change after DPC sensitization.

This clonotype was detected only a few times. Antigen specificity is unknown. Time point specified: pre-sensitization, week 0. Treatment defined: therapeutic diphenylcyclopropenone sensitization with weekly scalp DPC. Total RNA was isolated from whole blood that had not been fractionated. As handled by the study authors: Per-sample TCR counts ranged from about 20,000 to 700,000, median about 100,000. Via MiXCR, TCRdb re-called the RACE reads, giving one row per CDR3 protein. What appears here as the V and J calls and clone size reflects TCRdb's work, not the paper's. The sample carries almost 35,000 distinct CDR3 sequences, 10% recorded once. The CDR3 is made up of 14 amino acids. The ends lost 6 bases at V and 0 bases at J; junction bases unmatched: 5. Germline CDR1 reads SQVTM; CDR2 reads ANQGSEA.

The clonotype comes from a man aged 50-60 years with alopecia areata. Some clones in this sample may be carry-over from other donors' samples. The specimen comprised whole blood, sampled in connection with sensitization to the hapten diphenylcyclopropenone (DPC). The J gene is TRBJ2-5, the V gene TRBV29-1; 9 positions match TRBD1. The CDR3 coding sequence is TGCAGCGTACAACAGGGGGCATACCAAGAGACCCAGTACTTC. It encodes CSVQQGAYQETQYF.